These T cell receptor beta chains were read from a single sample in a study of CD8 T cells in ankylosing spondylitis. TCRdb redid the calling of the 5' RACE reads with MiXCR, one entry per CDR3 protein. The profile shows approximately 400,000 distinct CDR3 sequences, roughly 26% of them singletons. Material for sequencing was blood, either unsorted or a sorted T cell fraction (not recorded which). Receptor source: a male donor with ankylosing spondylitis. The CDR3 runs from the conserved cysteine through the conserved F or W. The D gene is left open where the match is weak. Size is stated for part of the rows, as once, few or many counts, or as a class when the clone is expanded.

>-|TRBV7-9|-|TRBJ1-5
TGTGCCAGCAGCTTAGTAACAGGGTATAGCAATCAGCCCCAGCATTTT
CASSLVTGYSNQPQHF
>-|TRBV29-1|few|TRBJ2-5
TGCAGCGTTGAGGATTTTCGCGGACCCCCCACCGGAGAGACCCAGTACTTC
CSVEDFRGPPTGETQYF
>-|TRBV5-1|few|TRBJ2-6
TGCGCCAGCAGCTTGGGGGGGACTGGGGCCAACGTCCTGACTTTC
CASSLGGTGANVLTF
>-|TRBV7-9|many|TRBJ2-3
TGTGCCAGCAGCCCCCGACTGATAACAGATACGCAGTATTTT
CASSPRLITDTQYF
>-|TRBV11-2|-|TRBJ2-1
TGTGCCAGCAGCTTAGATCCGGGGGCCCGGTCGGGTGAGCAGTTCTTC
CASSLDPGARSGEQFF
>-|TRBV5-6|-|TRBJ2-3
TGTGCCAGCAGCTTGGGACTCTCATGGGATACGCAGTATTTT
CASSLGLSWDTQYF
>-|TRBV6-2/TRBV6-3|-|TRBJ2-1
TGTGCCAGCAGTCGAGACATGATCGACAATGAGCAGTTCTTC
CASSRDMIDNEQFF
>TRBD1|TRBV30|few|TRBJ1-6
TGTGCCTCCAGGGGGCCTAATTCACCCCTCCACTTT
CASRGPNSPLHF
>-|TRBV5-6|few|TRBJ1-2
TGTGCCAGCAGCGCAGGACTCAATGGAGGCTACACCTTC
CASSAGLNGGYTF
>TRBD2|TRBV20-1|-|TRBJ2-3
TGCAGTGCTAGAGATGCACTAGCGGGAAGAGATACGCAGTATTTT
CSARDALAGRDTQYF
>-|TRBV4-1|-|TRBJ2-1
TGCGCCAGCAGCCAAGATCTCCGGGCCTCGTACAATGAGCAGTTCTTC
CASSQDLRASYNEQFF
>TRBD2|TRBV12-3/TRBV12-4|-|TRBJ2-1
TGTGCCAGCAGTTTGTTTGCTAGCGGGACTTCCTACAATGAGCAGTTCTTC
CASSLFASGTSYNEQFF
>-|TRBV2|-|TRBJ1-5
TGTGCCAGCATTGGTAGGGATCAGCCCCAGCATTTT
CASIGRDQPQHF
>-|TRBV5-1|once|TRBJ2-5
TGCGCCAGCACCCGCCTACCAGGGACAAACTTTAGGATCCAAGAGACCCAGTACTTC
CASTRLPGTNFRIQETQYF
>TRBD1|TRBV5-1|-|TRBJ1-2
TGCGCCAGCAGCGCCACGGGACAGGGCCGTACTAACTATGGCTACACCTTC
CASSATGQGRTNYGYTF
>-|TRBV5-1|few|TRBJ1-4
TGCGCCAGCAGCTTGGCCCGGGGGTCCGGTGAAAAACTGTTTTTT
CASSLARGSGEKLFF
>TRBD1|TRBV20-1|-|TRBJ1-3
TGCAGTGCTAGAGATTGGAGCAGGGGGAAATCGGGAAACACCATATATTTT
CSARDWSRGKSGNTIYF
>-|TRBV6-1|-|TRBJ2-3
TGTGCCAGCAGTGAAGCGCTGGGGGGGCGGGCGCGAGATACGCAGTATTTT
CASSEALGGRARDTQYF
>-|TRBV29-1|-|TRBJ2-5
TGCAGCGGATGGGCACAAGAGACCCAGTACTTC
CSGWAQETQYF
>-|TRBV20-1|-|TRBJ2-3
TGCAGTGCTAGAGCGGGGTTTACAGATACGCAGTATTTT
CSARAGFTDTQYF
>-|TRBV20-1|few|TRBJ2-5
TGCAGTGCTAGGGGGTCGTACCAAGAGACCCAGTACTTC
CSARGSYQETQYF
>-|TRBV3-1|-|TRBJ2-2
TGTGCCAGCAGCCAAGGGAAAGCGCATTACACCGGGGAGCTGTTTTTT
CASSQGKAHYTGELFF
>TRBD1|TRBV20-1|few|TRBJ2-5
TGCAGTGCCAGGGGGTTGGGTCCCCAAGAGACCCAGTACTTC
CSARGLGPQETQYF
>-|TRBV7-9|-|TRBJ1-1
TGTGCCAGCAGCTTAACCGGGATCCCTCTTGAAGCTTTCTTT
CASSLTGIPLEAFF
>TRBD2|TRBV18|-|TRBJ2-3
TGTGCCAGCTCACCACCGGTAGCGGGAGCTTCAGATACGCAGTATTTT
CASSPPVAGASDTQYF
>-|TRBV6-5|-|TRBJ1-6
TGTGCCAGCAGTTATGCAGGCGGAGGTTTGAATTCACCCCTCCACTTT
CASSYAGGGLNSPLHF
>-|TRBV5-6|-|TRBJ2-7
TGTGCCAGCAGCCCGACTCCGGACTACGAGCAGTACTTC
CASSPTPDYEQYF
>-|TRBV12-3/TRBV12-4|-|TRBJ1-2
TGTGCCAGCAGTACCCATCCCTCGGGGACGGGCTACACCTTC
CASSTHPSGTGYTF
>-|TRBV4-2|few|TRBJ1-2
TGTGCCAGCAGCCAAGATGGATATGGCTACACCTTC
CASSQDGYGYTF
>TRBD2|TRBV11-2|few|TRBJ2-5
TGTGCCAGCAGCTTAGACGGGATGACTAGCGGTTACCAAGAGACCCAGTACTTC
CASSLDGMTSGYQETQYF
>-|TRBV5-1|few|TRBJ2-7
TGCGCCAGCAGCTCCGACATCTACGAGCAGTACTTC
CASSSDIYEQYF
>-|TRBV12-3/TRBV12-4|few|TRBJ2-3
TGTGCCAGCAGTTTGAGGCAGGGAGCCACAAATACGCAGTATTTT
CASSLRQGATNTQYF